This TCR beta chain stems from a study of T cell responses to AZD1222 COVID-19 vaccine. Study conclusions and caveats: Among the donors, most were white British and more were female, and clonal diversity was possibly underestimated.

Some clones are missing from TCRdb's copy, which holds only in-frame ones; the method was immunoSEQ multiplex PCR. The table includes more than 85,000 clones, roughly 93% detected once. Concerning this clone itself: Its antigen is currently unknown.

Trimming took 4 bases from V and 7 from J, leaving 11 bases between them. This CDR3 contains 12 residues. Germline loops: CDR1 KGHSH, CDR2 LQKENI. The sequences come from peripheral blood, collected 28 days after the second AZD1222 dose. The chain has TRBV18 and TRBJ2-7, with D tentatively TRBD1 (7 bases). This clonotype was sampled from an adult who received the AZD1222 COVID-19 vaccine. The CDR3 loop is CASSRPGGEQYF. CDR3 sequence (DNA): TGTGCCAGCTCACGTCCAGGGGGGGAGCAGTACTTC.